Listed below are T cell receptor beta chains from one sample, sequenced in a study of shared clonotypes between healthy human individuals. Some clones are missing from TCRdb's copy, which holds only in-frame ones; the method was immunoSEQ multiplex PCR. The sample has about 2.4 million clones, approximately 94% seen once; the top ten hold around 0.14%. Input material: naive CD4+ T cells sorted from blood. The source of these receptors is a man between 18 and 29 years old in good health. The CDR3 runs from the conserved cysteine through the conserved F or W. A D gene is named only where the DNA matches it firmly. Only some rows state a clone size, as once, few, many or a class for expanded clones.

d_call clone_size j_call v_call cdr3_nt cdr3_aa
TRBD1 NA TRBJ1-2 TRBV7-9 TGTGCCAGCAGCTTGCAGGGGGCGCTAAAAGAGGACTATGGCTACACCTTC CASSLQGALKEDYGYTF
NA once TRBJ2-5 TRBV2 TGTGCCAGCAGTCGGACACCTTCCCAGTACTTC CASSRTPSQYF
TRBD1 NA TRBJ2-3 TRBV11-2 TGTGCCAGCAGCCGCGACAGGGGCACAGATACGCAGTATTTT CASSRDRGTDTQYF
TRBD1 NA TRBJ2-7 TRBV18 TGTGCCAGCTCACAAACAGGGGGCAGTGGGTACGAGCAGTACTTC CASSQTGGSGYEQYF
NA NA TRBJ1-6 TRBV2 TGTGCCAGCAGGGGGGGTTGGTCTAATTCACCCCTCCACTTT CASRGGWSNSPLHF
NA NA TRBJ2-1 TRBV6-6 TGTGCCAGCAGTTTAGGTCAGGGTAGTAGTGAGCAGTTCTTC CASSLGQGSSEQFF
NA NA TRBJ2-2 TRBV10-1 TGCGCCAGCAGTCCACAGGGACTCGGGGCCGGGGAGCTGTTTTTT CASSPQGLGAGELFF
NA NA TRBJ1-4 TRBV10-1 TGCGCCAGCAGCCGGGACCCAACTAATGAAAAACTGTTTTTT CASSRDPTNEKLFF
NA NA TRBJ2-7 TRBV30 TGTGCCTGGAGTGTCGGGGGCACAGGGGTGCTGGAGCAGTACTTC CAWSVGGTGVLEQYF
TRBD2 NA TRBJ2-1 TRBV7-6 TGTGCCAGCAGCTTAGGAAGGACTAGCGGGGGATTCAATGAGCAGTTCTTC CASSLGRTSGGFNEQFF
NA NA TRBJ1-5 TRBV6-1 TGTGCCAGCAGGGTTAATAGCAATCAGCCCCAGCATTTT CASRVNSNQPQHF
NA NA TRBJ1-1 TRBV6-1 TGTGCCAGCAGTGCTGGGACGGGGAACACTGAAGCTTTCTTT CASSAGTGNTEAFF
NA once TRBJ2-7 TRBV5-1 TGCGCCAGCAGCTTCGACAAGTCCTACGAGCAGTACTTC CASSFDKSYEQYF
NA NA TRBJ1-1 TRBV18 TGTGCCAGCTCACCGACTGACGGCTTCGGAGCTTTCTTT CASSPTDGFGAFF